A selection of T cell receptor beta chains follows, all from one sample in a study of OX40 agonist ivuxolimab in advanced cancers. Some clones are missing from TCRdb's copy, which holds only in-frame ones; the method was immunoSEQ multiplex PCR. The repertoire holds around 63,000 clones, with around 74% as singletons. Sequencing used CD4+ or CD8+ T cells sorted from blood, obtained in a trial of the OX40 agonist ivuxolimab. The receptors stem from an adult with an advanced solid tumor such as melanoma, head and neck, liver or kidney cancer. Both conserved end residues are part of each CDR3. Fields, in order: CDR3 protein, CDR3 DNA, CDR3 length, J gene, clone size, V gene, D gene. A D gene is named only where the DNA matches it firmly. Where a row states a size, it is once, few, many or the class of an expanded clone; other rows omit it.

CDR3 protein: CASSLGLSQPQHF
CDR3 DNA: TGTGCCAGCAGCTTAGGTCTTAGTCAGCCCCAGCATTTT
CDR3 length: 13
J gene: TRBJ1-5
clone size: -
V gene: TRBV5-4
D gene: -

CDR3 protein: CASSLGTSGLNEQFF
CDR3 DNA: TGTGCCAGCAGCTTGGGGACTAGCGGATTAAATGAGCAGTTCTTC
CDR3 length: 15
J gene: TRBJ2-1
clone size: -
V gene: TRBV11-2
D gene: TRBD2

CDR3 protein: CASSLQGWTGELFF
CDR3 DNA: TGTGCCAGCAGTTTACAGGGTTGGACCGGGGAGCTGTTTTTT
CDR3 length: 14
J gene: TRBJ2-2
clone size: -
V gene: TRBV27
D gene: -

CDR3 protein: CASSWQLASEQYF
CDR3 DNA: TGTGCCAGCAGCTGGCAACTCGCTTCCGAGCAGTACTTC
CDR3 length: 13
J gene: TRBJ2-7
clone size: -
V gene: TRBV6-1
D gene: -

CDR3 protein: CASSSGTGSSYNSPLHF
CDR3 DNA: TGCGCCAGCAGCTCCGGGACAGGGAGCTCCTATAATTCACCCCTCCACTTT
CDR3 length: 17
J gene: TRBJ1-6
clone size: -
V gene: TRBV5-1
D gene: TRBD1

CDR3 protein: CASSKGHTSGEYQETQYF
CDR3 DNA: TGTGCCAGCAGCAAGGGGCATACTAGCGGGGAATACCAAGAGACCCAGTACTTC
CDR3 length: 18
J gene: TRBJ2-5
clone size: -
V gene: TRBV21-1
D gene: -

CDR3 protein: CASSLAAGNTEAFF
CDR3 DNA: TGTGCCAGCAGCTTAGCTGCGGGGAACACTGAAGCTTTCTTT
CDR3 length: 14
J gene: TRBJ1-1
clone size: -
V gene: TRBV7-8
D gene: -

CDR3 protein: CASSAFTGNGDEAFF
CDR3 DNA: TGTGCCAGCAGCGCTTTCACAGGGAATGGGGATGAAGCTTTCTTT
CDR3 length: 15
J gene: TRBJ1-1
clone size: -
V gene: TRBV9
D gene: -

CDR3 protein: CASSPVAEAFF
CDR3 DNA: TGTGCCAGCTCACCTGTGGCTGAAGCTTTCTTT
CDR3 length: 11
J gene: TRBJ1-1
clone size: -
V gene: TRBV18
D gene: -

CDR3 protein: CASSLAGTASYEQYF
CDR3 DNA: TGCGCCAGCAGCTTGGCCGGGACAGCATCCTACGAGCAGTACTTC
CDR3 length: 15
J gene: TRBJ2-7
clone size: -
V gene: TRBV5-1
D gene: TRBD1

CDR3 protein: CASSSGASGSAYEQYF
CDR3 DNA: TGTGCCAGCAGCTCCGGAGCTAGCGGGAGTGCCTACGAGCAGTACTTC
CDR3 length: 16
J gene: TRBJ2-7
clone size: -
V gene: TRBV11-1
D gene: TRBD2

CDR3 protein: CASSLVGFETQYF
CDR3 DNA: TGTGCCAGCAGCTTGGTAGGGTTCGAGACCCAGTACTTC
CDR3 length: 13
J gene: TRBJ2-5
clone size: -
V gene: TRBV5-4
D gene: -

CDR3 protein: CASSADPGPTGELFF
CDR3 DNA: TGTGCCAGCAGCGCCGACCCGGGACCCACCGGGGAGCTGTTTTTT
CDR3 length: 15
J gene: TRBJ2-2
clone size: -
V gene: TRBV9
D gene: -

CDR3 protein: CASSLGQGSGYTF
CDR3 DNA: TGTGCCAGCAGCTTGGGACAGGGTTCTGGCTACACCTTC
CDR3 length: 13
J gene: TRBJ1-2
clone size: -
V gene: TRBV11-2
D gene: TRBD1

CDR3 protein: CASGLWQGGYGYTF
CDR3 DNA: TGTGCTAGTGGTCTCTGGCAGGGTGGTTATGGCTACACCTTC
CDR3 length: 14
J gene: TRBJ1-2
clone size: few
V gene: TRBV12-5
D gene: -

CDR3 protein: CASSLDISNYGYTF
CDR3 DNA: TGTGCCAGCAGCTTGGACATCTCTAACTATGGCTACACCTTC
CDR3 length: 14
J gene: TRBJ1-2
clone size: -
V gene: TRBV7-8
D gene: -

CDR3 protein: CASSYSGVGSEAFF
CDR3 DNA: TGTGCCAGCAGTTACTCAGGAGTAGGTTCGGAAGCTTTCTTT
CDR3 length: 14
J gene: TRBJ1-1
clone size: -
V gene: TRBV6-6
D gene: -

CDR3 protein: CASSSRRTSGGSGANVLTF
CDR3 DNA: TGTGCCAGCAGCTCACGGAGGACTAGCGGGGGTTCAGGGGCCAACGTCCTGACTTTC
CDR3 length: 19
J gene: TRBJ2-6
clone size: -
V gene: TRBV9
D gene: TRBD2

CDR3 protein: CASSRTGGGTEAFF
CDR3 DNA: TGTGCCAGCTCACGTACAGGGGGCGGCACTGAAGCTTTCTTT
CDR3 length: 14
J gene: TRBJ1-1
clone size: -
V gene: TRBV18
D gene: TRBD1

CDR3 protein: CASSLGGLNTGELFF
CDR3 DNA: TGTGCCAGCAGCTTAGGGGGCCTTAACACCGGGGAGCTGTTTTTT
CDR3 length: 15
J gene: TRBJ2-2
clone size: -
V gene: TRBV7-6
D gene: -

CDR3 protein: CASSLFPGTSGTDTQYF
CDR3 DNA: TGTGCCAGCAGCTTATTCCCCGGGACTAGCGGGACAGATACGCAGTATTTT
CDR3 length: 17
J gene: TRBJ2-3
clone size: -
V gene: TRBV7-2
D gene: TRBD2

CDR3 protein: CASSLGGRYLSTDTQYF
CDR3 DNA: TGTGCCAGCAGCTTGGGGGGGAGATACCTTAGCACAGATACGCAGTATTTT
CDR3 length: 17
J gene: TRBJ2-3
clone size: -
V gene: TRBV7-8
D gene: TRBD2

CDR3 protein: CASSVDSYNEQFF
CDR3 DNA: TGTGCCAGCAGCGTGGACAGCTACAATGAGCAGTTCTTC
CDR3 length: 13
J gene: TRBJ2-1
clone size: -
V gene: TRBV7-9
D gene: -

CDR3 protein: CASSYSVGAGGQPQHF
CDR3 DNA: TGTGCCAGCAGTTACTCGGTTGGGGCAGGGGGTCAGCCCCAGCATTTT
CDR3 length: 16
J gene: TRBJ1-5
clone size: -
V gene: TRBV6-6
D gene: TRBD1

CDR3 protein: CSVGGTSGSMYEQYF
CDR3 DNA: TGCAGCGTTGGGGGTACTAGCGGGAGTATGTACGAGCAGTACTTC
CDR3 length: 15
J gene: TRBJ2-7
clone size: -
V gene: TRBV29-1
D gene: TRBD2

CDR3 protein: CASSIGNREAVQETQYF
CDR3 DNA: TGTGCCAGTAGTATAGGAAACAGGGAGGCGGTTCAAGAGACCCAGTACTTC
CDR3 length: 17
J gene: TRBJ2-5
clone size: -
V gene: TRBV19
D gene: -

CDR3 protein: CASSVSEYEQYF
CDR3 DNA: TGTGCCAGCAGTGTTTCCGAATACGAGCAGTACTTC
CDR3 length: 12
J gene: TRBJ2-7
clone size: -
V gene: TRBV25-1
D gene: -

CDR3 protein: CASSLLQPQGIGSYEQYF
CDR3 DNA: TGTGCCAGCAGTTTATTACAGCCACAGGGGATAGGGTCCTACGAGCAGTACTTC
CDR3 length: 18
J gene: TRBJ2-7
clone size: -
V gene: TRBV27
D gene: TRBD1

CDR3 protein: CASSSNSGGPYNEQFF
CDR3 DNA: TGCGCCAGCAGCTCAAATAGCGGGGGGCCTTACAATGAGCAGTTCTTC
CDR3 length: 16
J gene: TRBJ2-1
clone size: -
V gene: TRBV5-1
D gene: TRBD2

CDR3 protein: CASSDRDGETQYF
CDR3 DNA: TGTGCCAGCAGTGACAGGGACGGCGAGACCCAGTACTTC
CDR3 length: 13
J gene: TRBJ2-5
clone size: -
V gene: TRBV28
D gene: TRBD1

CDR3 protein: CAISDGIEQFF
CDR3 DNA: TGTGCCATCAGTGATGGTATTGAGCAGTTCTTC
CDR3 length: 11
J gene: TRBJ2-1
clone size: -
V gene: TRBV10-3
D gene: -

CDR3 protein: CASSSTGFYGYTF
CDR3 DNA: TGCGCCAGCAGCTCTACAGGGTTCTATGGCTACACCTTC
CDR3 length: 13
J gene: TRBJ1-2
clone size: -
V gene: TRBV5-1
D gene: -

CDR3 protein: CATRRQGVNYGYTF
CDR3 DNA: TGTGCCACCCGGCGACAGGGGGTTAACTATGGCTACACCTTC
CDR3 length: 14
J gene: TRBJ1-2
clone size: few
V gene: TRBV15
D gene: TRBD1

CDR3 protein: CASINSGAGELFF
CDR3 DNA: TGTGCCAGCATCAATTCGGGGGCCGGGGAGCTGTTTTTT
CDR3 length: 13
J gene: TRBJ2-2
clone size: -
V gene: TRBV28
D gene: -

CDR3 protein: CASSKEATGDSYNEQFF
CDR3 DNA: TGTGCCAGCAGCAAAGAGGCGACAGGAGACTCCTACAATGAGCAGTTCTTC
CDR3 length: 17
J gene: TRBJ2-1
clone size: -
V gene: TRBV21-1
D gene: -

CDR3 protein: CASSLRQGTGREKLFF
CDR3 DNA: TGTGCCAGCAGCCTACGACAGGGGACTGGGAGGGAAAAACTGTTTTTT
CDR3 length: 16
J gene: TRBJ1-4
clone size: -
V gene: TRBV9
D gene: TRBD1

CDR3 protein: CASSLGQGMNQPQHF
CDR3 DNA: TGTGCCAGCAGCCTAGGACAGGGGATGAATCAGCCCCAGCATTTT
CDR3 length: 15
J gene: TRBJ1-5
clone size: -
V gene: TRBV27
D gene: TRBD1

CDR3 protein: CASSPEGRTEAFF
CDR3 DNA: TGTGCCAGCAGCCCGGAGGGCAGGACTGAAGCTTTCTTT
CDR3 length: 13
J gene: TRBJ1-1
clone size: -
V gene: TRBV6-4
D gene: -

CDR3 protein: CASSQARQGAGNTIYF
CDR3 DNA: TGTGCCAGCAGCCAAGCAAGACAGGGAGCAGGAAACACCATATATTTT
CDR3 length: 16
J gene: TRBJ1-3
clone size: -
V gene: TRBV14
D gene: TRBD1

CDR3 protein: CASSLGRAQNNSPLHF
CDR3 DNA: TGTGCCAGCAGCTTAGGCAGAGCTCAAAATAATTCACCCCTCCACTTT
CDR3 length: 16
J gene: TRBJ1-6
clone size: -
V gene: TRBV7-2
D gene: -

CDR3 protein: CASSQATGGVNQPQHF
CDR3 DNA: TGCGCCAGCAGCCAAGCCACAGGGGGGGTTAATCAGCCCCAGCATTTT
CDR3 length: 16
J gene: TRBJ1-5
clone size: few
V gene: TRBV4-1
D gene: TRBD1

CDR3 protein: CARRGDGLAQYF
CDR3 DNA: TGTGCCAGAAGAGGAGACGGTCTCGCGCAGTATTTT
CDR3 length: 12
J gene: TRBJ2-3
clone size: -
V gene: TRBV5-3
D gene: -

CDR3 protein: CASSSGQGEWGLGNQPQHF
CDR3 DNA: TGTGCCAGCAGCTCAGGACAGGGGGAATGGGGTTTGGGCAATCAGCCCCAGCATTTT
CDR3 length: 19
J gene: TRBJ1-5
clone size: few
V gene: TRBV7-9
D gene: TRBD1

CDR3 protein: CASSQDRTSASYNEQFF
CDR3 DNA: TGCGCCAGCAGCCAAGATCGGACTAGCGCGTCCTACAATGAGCAGTTCTTC
CDR3 length: 17
J gene: TRBJ2-1
clone size: -
V gene: TRBV4-3
D gene: TRBD2

CDR3 protein: CASFDRSNTGELFF
CDR3 DNA: TGTGCCAGTTTTGACAGGTCGAACACCGGGGAGCTGTTTTTT
CDR3 length: 14
J gene: TRBJ2-2
clone size: -
V gene: TRBV28
D gene: -

CDR3 protein: CASSQQGGTEAFF
CDR3 DNA: TGCGCCAGCAGCCAGCAGGGTGGGACTGAAGCTTTCTTT
CDR3 length: 13
J gene: TRBJ1-1
clone size: few
V gene: TRBV5-1
D gene: -

CDR3 protein: CASSPAAVYNEQFF
CDR3 DNA: TGTGCCAGCAGCCCGGCAGCGGTTTACAATGAGCAGTTCTTC
CDR3 length: 14
J gene: TRBJ2-1
clone size: -
V gene: TRBV28
D gene: -

CDR3 protein: CASSQNHNEQFF
CDR3 DNA: TGCGCCAGCAGCCAAAACCACAATGAGCAGTTCTTC
CDR3 length: 12
J gene: TRBJ2-1
clone size: few
V gene: TRBV4-1
D gene: -

CDR3 protein: CATSRETGGGTGELFF
CDR3 DNA: TGTGCCACCAGCAGAGAGACAGGGGGCGGCACCGGGGAGCTGTTTTTT
CDR3 length: 16
J gene: TRBJ2-2
clone size: -
V gene: TRBV15
D gene: TRBD1

CDR3 protein: CASSLNGGEKLFF
CDR3 DNA: TGTGCCAGCAGCTTAAATGGTGGCGAAAAACTGTTTTTT
CDR3 length: 13
J gene: TRBJ1-4
clone size: -
V gene: TRBV5-6
D gene: -

CDR3 protein: CASSQGLGRYEAFF
CDR3 DNA: TGCGCCAGCAGCCAAGGGCTGGGACGTTATGAAGCTTTCTTT
CDR3 length: 14
J gene: TRBJ1-1
clone size: once
V gene: TRBV4-3
D gene: -

CDR3 protein: CASSLGLAGSPDTQYF
CDR3 DNA: TGTGCCAGCAGCTTAGGACTAGCGGGAAGTCCAGATACGCAGTATTTT
CDR3 length: 16
J gene: TRBJ2-3
clone size: once
V gene: TRBV7-8
D gene: TRBD2

CDR3 protein: CARGQVAGHMNTEAFF
CDR3 DNA: TGTGCCCGTGGCCAGGTTGCGGGTCACATGAACACTGAAGCTTTCTTT
CDR3 length: 16
J gene: TRBJ1-1
clone size: -
V gene: TRBV7-9
D gene: -

CDR3 protein: CASGAGGNTEAFF
CDR3 DNA: TGTGCCTCCGGTGCGGGCGGGAACACTGAAGCTTTCTTT
CDR3 length: 13
J gene: TRBJ1-1
clone size: -
V gene: TRBV27
D gene: -

CDR3 protein: CASSQDAVAEAFF
CDR3 DNA: TGCGCCAGCAGCCAAGATGCCGTCGCTGAAGCTTTCTTT
CDR3 length: 13
J gene: TRBJ1-1
clone size: -
V gene: TRBV4-1
D gene: -